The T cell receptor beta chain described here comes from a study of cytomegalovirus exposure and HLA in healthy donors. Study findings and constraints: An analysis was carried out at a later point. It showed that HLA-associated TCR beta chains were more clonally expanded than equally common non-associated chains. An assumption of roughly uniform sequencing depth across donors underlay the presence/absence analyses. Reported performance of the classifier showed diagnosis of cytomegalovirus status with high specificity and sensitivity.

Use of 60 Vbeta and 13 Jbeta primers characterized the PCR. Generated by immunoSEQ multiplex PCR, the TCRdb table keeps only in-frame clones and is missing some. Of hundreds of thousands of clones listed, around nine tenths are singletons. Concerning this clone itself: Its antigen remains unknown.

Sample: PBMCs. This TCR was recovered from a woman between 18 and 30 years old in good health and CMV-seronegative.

The CDR3 reads CASSPRAGELFF. In DNA form, the CDR3 reads TGTGCCAGCAGCCCGAGGGCCGGGGAGCTGTTTTTT. This chain uses TRBV6-5 with TRBJ2-2; TRBD2 might be the D (5 bases). V was cut by 6 bases and J by 6 bases, with 8 bases left in between. The CDR3 extends over 12 amino acids. Germline V gene data show CDR1 as MNHEY and CDR2 as SVGAGI.